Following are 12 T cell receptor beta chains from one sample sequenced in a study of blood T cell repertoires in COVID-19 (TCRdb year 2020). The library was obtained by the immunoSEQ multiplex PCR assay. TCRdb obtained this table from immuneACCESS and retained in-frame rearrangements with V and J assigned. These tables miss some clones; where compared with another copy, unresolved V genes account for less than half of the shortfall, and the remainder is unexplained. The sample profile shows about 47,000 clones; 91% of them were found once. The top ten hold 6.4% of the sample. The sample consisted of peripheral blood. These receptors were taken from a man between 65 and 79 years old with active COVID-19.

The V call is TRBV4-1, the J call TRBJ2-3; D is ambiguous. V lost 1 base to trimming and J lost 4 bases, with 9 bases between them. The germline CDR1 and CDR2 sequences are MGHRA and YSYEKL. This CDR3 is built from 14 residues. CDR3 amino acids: CASSQGGLPDTQYF. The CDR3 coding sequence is TGCGCCAGCAGCCAAGGAGGCTTGCCAGATACGCAGTATTTT.

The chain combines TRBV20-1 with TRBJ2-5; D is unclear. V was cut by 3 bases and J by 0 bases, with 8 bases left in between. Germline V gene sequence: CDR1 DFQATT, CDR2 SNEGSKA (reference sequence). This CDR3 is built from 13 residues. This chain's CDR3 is CSASRQNQETQYF. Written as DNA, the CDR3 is TGCAGTGCTAGTCGCCAGAACCAAGAGACCCAGTACTTC.

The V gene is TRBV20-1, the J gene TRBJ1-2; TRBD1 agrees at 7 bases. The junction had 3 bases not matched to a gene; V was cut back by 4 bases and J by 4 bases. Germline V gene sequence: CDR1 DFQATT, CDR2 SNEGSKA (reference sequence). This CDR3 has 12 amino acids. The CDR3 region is CSANEGAYGYTF. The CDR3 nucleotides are TGCAGTGCTAATGAGGGGGCCTATGGCTACACCTTC.

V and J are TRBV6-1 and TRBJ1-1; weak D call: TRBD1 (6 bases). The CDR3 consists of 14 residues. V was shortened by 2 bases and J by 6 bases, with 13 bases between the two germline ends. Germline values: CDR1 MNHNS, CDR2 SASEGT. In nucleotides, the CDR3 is TGTGCCAGCAGTGAAAACAGGGCCAACGCTGAAGCTTTCTTT. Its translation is CASSENRANAEAFF.

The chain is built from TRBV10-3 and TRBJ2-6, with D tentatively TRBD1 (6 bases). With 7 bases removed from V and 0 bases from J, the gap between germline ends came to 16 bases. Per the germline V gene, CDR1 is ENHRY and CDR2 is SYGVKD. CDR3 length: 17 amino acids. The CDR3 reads CAINSPGQSSGANVLTF. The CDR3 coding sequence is TGTGCCATCAATTCCCCGGGACAAAGCTCTGGGGCCAACGTCCTGACTTTC.

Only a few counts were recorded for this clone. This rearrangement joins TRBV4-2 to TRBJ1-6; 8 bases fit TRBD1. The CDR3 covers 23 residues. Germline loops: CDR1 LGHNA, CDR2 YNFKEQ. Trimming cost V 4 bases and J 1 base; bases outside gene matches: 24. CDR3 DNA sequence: TGTGCCAGCAGCCGTTGCCCTAAAGAAGAAGGACAGGGATTAAAATCCTATAATTCACCCCTCCACTTT. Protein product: CASSRCPKEEGQGLKSYNSPLHF.

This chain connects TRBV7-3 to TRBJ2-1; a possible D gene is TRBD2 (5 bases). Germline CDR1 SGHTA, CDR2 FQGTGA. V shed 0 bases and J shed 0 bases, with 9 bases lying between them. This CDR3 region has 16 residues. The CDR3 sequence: CASSLTSGNSYNEQFF. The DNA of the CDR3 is TGTGCCAGCAGCTTAACGTCGGGGAACTCCTACAATGAGCAGTTCTTC.

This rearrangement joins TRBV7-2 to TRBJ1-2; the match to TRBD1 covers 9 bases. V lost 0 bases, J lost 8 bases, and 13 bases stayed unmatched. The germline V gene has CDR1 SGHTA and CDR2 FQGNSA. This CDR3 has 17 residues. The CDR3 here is CASSLAGVQGAFNGYTF. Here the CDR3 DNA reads TGTGCCAGCAGCTTAGCAGGGGTACAGGGGGCGTTCAACGGCTACACCTTC. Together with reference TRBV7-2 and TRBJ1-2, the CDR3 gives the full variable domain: GAGVSQSPSNKVTEKGKDVELRCDPISGHTALYWYRQSLGQGLEFLIYFQGNSAPDKSGLPSDRFSAERTGGSVSTLTIQRTQQEDSAVYLCASSLAGVQGAFNGYTFGSGTRLTVV.

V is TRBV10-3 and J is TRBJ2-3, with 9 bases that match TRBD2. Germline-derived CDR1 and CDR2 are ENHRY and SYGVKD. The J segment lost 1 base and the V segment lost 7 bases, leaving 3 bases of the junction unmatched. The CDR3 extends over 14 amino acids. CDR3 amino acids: CAIKPSGGTDTQYF. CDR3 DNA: TGTGCCATCAAACCTAGCGGGGGCACAGATACGCAGTATTTT.

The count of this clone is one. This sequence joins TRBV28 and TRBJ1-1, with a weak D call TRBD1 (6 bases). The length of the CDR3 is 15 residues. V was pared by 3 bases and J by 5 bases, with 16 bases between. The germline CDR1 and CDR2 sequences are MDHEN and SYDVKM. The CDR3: CASSFTSRGGTEAFF. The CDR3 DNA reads TGTGCCAGCAGTTTTACTTCCAGGGGAGGGACTGAAGCTTTCTTT. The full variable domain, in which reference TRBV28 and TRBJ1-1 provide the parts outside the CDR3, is DVKVTQSSRYLVKRTGEKVFLECVQDMDHENMFWYRQDPGLGLRLIYFSYDVKMKEKGDIPEGYSVSREKKERFSLILESASTNQTSMYLCASSFTSRGGTEAFFGQGTRLTVV.

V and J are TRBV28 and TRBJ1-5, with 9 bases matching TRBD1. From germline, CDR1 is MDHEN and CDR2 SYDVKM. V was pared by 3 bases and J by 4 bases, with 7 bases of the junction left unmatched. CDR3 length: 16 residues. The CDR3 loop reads CASSLPVGQGNQPQHF. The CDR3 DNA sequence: TGTGCCAGCAGTTTGCCTGTAGGACAGGGGAATCAGCCCCAGCATTTT.

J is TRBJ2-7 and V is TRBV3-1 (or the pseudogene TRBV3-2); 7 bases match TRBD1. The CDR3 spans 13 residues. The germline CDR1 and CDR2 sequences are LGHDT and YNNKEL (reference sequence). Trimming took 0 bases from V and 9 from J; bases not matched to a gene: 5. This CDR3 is CASSQDFHRGQYF. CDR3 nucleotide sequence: TGTGCCAGCAGCCAAGATTTTCACAGGGGGCAGTACTTC.